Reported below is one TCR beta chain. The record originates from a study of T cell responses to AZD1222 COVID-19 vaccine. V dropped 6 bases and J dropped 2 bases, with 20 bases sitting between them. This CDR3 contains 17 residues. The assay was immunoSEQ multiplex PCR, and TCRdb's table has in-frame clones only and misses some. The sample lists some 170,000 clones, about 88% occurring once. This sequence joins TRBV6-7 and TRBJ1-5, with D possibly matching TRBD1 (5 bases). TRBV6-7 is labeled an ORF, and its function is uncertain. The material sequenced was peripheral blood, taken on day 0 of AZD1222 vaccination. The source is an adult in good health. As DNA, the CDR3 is TGTGCCAGCAGGGAGACAGCCCCTATGGGAGGCAATCAGCCCCAGCATTTT. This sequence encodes CASRETAPMGGNQPQHF.